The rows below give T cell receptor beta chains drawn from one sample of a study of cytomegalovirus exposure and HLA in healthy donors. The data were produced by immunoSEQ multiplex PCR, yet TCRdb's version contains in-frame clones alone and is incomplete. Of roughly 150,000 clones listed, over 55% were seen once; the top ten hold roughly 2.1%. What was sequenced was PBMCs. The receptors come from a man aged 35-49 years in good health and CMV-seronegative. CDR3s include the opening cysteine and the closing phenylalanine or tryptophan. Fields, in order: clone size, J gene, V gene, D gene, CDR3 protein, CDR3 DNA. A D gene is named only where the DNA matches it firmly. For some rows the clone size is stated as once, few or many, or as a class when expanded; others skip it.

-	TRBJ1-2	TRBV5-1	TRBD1	CASSLASSQGAVLDGYTF	TGCGCCAGCAGCTTGGCCTCATCACAGGGGGCCGTCTTAGATGGCTACACCTTC
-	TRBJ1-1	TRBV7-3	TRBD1	CASSSNLSQGVAFF	TGTGCCAGCAGCTCAAACCTCAGCCAGGGGGTCGCTTTCTTT
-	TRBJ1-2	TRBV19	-	CASSQGRQVGKDYGYTF	TGTGCCAGTAGTCAAGGTCGGCAGGTCGGTAAGGACTATGGCTACACCTTC
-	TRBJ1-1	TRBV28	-	CASSSLEVNTEAFF	TGTGCCAGCAGTTCCCTGGAGGTGAACACTGAAGCTTTCTTT
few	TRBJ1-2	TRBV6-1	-	CASSTFTLSSYGYTF	TGTGCCAGCAGTACATTCACGTTATCCAGCTATGGCTACACCTTC
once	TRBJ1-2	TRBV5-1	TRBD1	CASSRSGGADYGYTF	TGCGCCAGCAGCCGCTCAGGGGGCGCCGACTATGGCTACACCTTC
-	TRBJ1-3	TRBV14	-	CASSQDPSGNTIYF	TGTGCCAGCAGCCAAGATCCGTCTGGAAACACCATATATTTT
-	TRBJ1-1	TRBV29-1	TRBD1	CSVQRTGGEAFF	TGCAGCGTTCAAAGGACAGGGGGTGAAGCTTTCTTT
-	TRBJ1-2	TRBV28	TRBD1	CASSFPRRGYYGYTF	TGTGCCAGCAGTTTTCCACGCAGGGGGTATTATGGCTACACCTTC
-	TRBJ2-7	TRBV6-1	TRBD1	CASSDWTGGLYEQYF	TGTGCCAGCAGTGATTGGACAGGGGGACTCTACGAGCAGTACTTC
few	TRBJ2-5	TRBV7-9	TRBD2	CASSFPGTSGGAVETQYF	TGTGCCAGCAGCTTCCCCGGGACTAGCGGGGGGGCCGTGGAGACCCAGTACTTC
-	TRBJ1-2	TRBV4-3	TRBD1	CASSRGTGTNYGYTF	TGCGCCAGCAGCCGCGGGACAGGGACTAACTATGGCTACACCTTC
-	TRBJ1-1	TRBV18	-	CASSLVLAQGNTEAFF	TGTGCCAGCTCACTAGTCCTGGCACAGGGTAACACTGAAGCTTTCTTT
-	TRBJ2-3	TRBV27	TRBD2	CASSLLAGGPDTQYF	TGTGCCAGCAGTTTATTGGCGGGAGGGCCAGATACGCAGTATTTT
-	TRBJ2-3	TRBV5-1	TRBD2	CASSHGERGLVDTQYF	TGCGCCAGCAGCCACGGGGAGCGGGGGCTTGTGGATACGCAGTATTTT
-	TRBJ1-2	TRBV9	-	CASSVEGVDYGYTF	TGTGCCAGCAGCGTAGAAGGGGTGGATTATGGCTACACCTTC
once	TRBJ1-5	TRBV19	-	CASGRDRNQPQNF	TGTGCCAGTGGGAGGGATCGCAATCAGCCCCAGAATTTT
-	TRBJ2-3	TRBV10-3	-	CAISESVRGDTQYF	TGTGCCATCAGTGAGTCGGTTCGGGGGGATACGCAGTATTTT
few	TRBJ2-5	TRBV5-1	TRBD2	CASSLATSGEETQYF	TGCGCCAGCAGCTTGGCAACTAGCGGGGAAGAGACCCAGTACTTC
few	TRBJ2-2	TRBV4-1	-	CASKTGEETGELFF	TGCGCCAGCAAAACGGGAGAAGAAACCGGGGAGCTGTTTTTT
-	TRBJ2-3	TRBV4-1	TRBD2	CASSQDGAGGPDTQYF	TGCGCCAGCAGCCAAGATGGAGCGGGAGGGCCAGATACGCAGTATTTT
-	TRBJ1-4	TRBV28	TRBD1	CASSMGQGTTNEKLFF	TGTGCCAGCAGTATGGGACAGGGAACAACTAATGAAAAACTGTTTTTT
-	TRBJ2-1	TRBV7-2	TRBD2	CASSLGAGGYNEQFF	TGTGCCAGCAGCTTAGGGGCGGGAGGCTACAATGAGCAGTTCTTC
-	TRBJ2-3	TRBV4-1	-	CASSQEWGADTQYF	TGCGCCAGCAGCCAAGAGTGGGGCGCAGATACGCAGTATTTT
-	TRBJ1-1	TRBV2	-	CASSTGMNTEAFF	TGTGCCAGCAGTACCGGGATGAACACTGAAGCTTTCTTT
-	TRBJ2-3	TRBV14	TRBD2	CASSLRTSANSDTQYF	TGTGCCAGCAGCCTTCGGACTAGTGCGAACTCAGATACGCAGTATTTT
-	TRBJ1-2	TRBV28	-	CASSFVMGSDYPF	TGTGCCAGCAGTTTCGTCATGGGGAGCGACTACCCCTTC
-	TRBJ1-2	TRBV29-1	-	CSVYGGGYGYTF	TGCAGCGTTTACGGGGGTGGCTATGGCTACACCTTC
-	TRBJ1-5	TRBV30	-	CAWTGASNQPQHF	TGTGCCTGGACAGGGGCTAGCAATCAGCCCCAGCATTTT
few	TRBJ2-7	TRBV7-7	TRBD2	CASSLAAGVAYEQYF	TGTGCCAGCAGCTTAGCAGCGGGAGTCGCCTACGAGCAGTACTTC
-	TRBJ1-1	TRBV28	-	CASYRVRTLVNTEAFF	TGTGCCAGCTACCGGGTCCGTACCCTTGTGAACACTGAAGCTTTCTTT
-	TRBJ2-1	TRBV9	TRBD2	CASSFSGGNYNEQFF	TGTGCCAGCAGCTTTAGCGGGGGAAACTACAATGAGCAGTTCTTC
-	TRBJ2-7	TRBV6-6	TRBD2	CASSYSRGRAYEQYF	TGTGCCAGCAGTTACTCGCGAGGGAGGGCTTACGAGCAGTACTTC
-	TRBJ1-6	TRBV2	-	CASTRESSYNSPLHF	TGTGCCAGCACACGGGAGAGCTCCTATAATTCACCCCTCCACTTT
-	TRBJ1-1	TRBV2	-	CASSGQTNTEAFF	TGTGCCAGCAGCGGACAGACGAACACTGAAGCTTTCTTT
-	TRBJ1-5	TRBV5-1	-	CASSLEGSSNQPQHF	TGCGCCAGCAGCTTAGAGGGTTCTAGCAATCAGCCCCAGCATTTT
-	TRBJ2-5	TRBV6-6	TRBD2	CASREGLSGSQETQYF	TGTGCCAGCAGGGAGGGACTAAGCGGGAGCCAAGAGACCCAGTACTTC